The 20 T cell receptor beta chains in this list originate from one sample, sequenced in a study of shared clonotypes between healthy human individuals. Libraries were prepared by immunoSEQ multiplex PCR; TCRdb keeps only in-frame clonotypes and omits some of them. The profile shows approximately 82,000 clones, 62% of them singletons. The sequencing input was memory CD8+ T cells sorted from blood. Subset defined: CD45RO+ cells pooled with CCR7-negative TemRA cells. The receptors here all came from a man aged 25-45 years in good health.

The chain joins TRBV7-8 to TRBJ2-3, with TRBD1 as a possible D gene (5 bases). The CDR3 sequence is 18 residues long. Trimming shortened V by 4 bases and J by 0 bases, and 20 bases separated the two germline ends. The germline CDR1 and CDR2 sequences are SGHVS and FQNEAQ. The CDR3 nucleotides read TGTGCCAGCAGCTCCCGTAGGGGCCCGGTTGGTAGCACAGATACGCAGTATTTT. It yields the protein CASSSRRGPVGSTDTQYF. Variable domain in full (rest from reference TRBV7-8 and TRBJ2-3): GAGVSQSPRYKVAKRGQDVALRCDPISGHVSLFWYQQALGQGPEFLTYFQNEAQLDKSGLPSDRFFAERPEGSVSTLKIQRTQQEDSAVYLCASSSRRGPVGSTDTQYFGPGTRLTVL.

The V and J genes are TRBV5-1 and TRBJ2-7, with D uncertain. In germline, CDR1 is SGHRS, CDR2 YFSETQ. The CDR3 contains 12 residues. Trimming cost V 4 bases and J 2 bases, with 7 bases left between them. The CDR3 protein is CASSTTPYEQYF. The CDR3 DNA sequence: TGCGCCAGCAGCACCACACCCTACGAGCAGTACTTC. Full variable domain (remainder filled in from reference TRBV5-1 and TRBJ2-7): KAGVTQTPRYLIKTRGQQVTLSCSPISGHRSVSWYQQTPGQGLQFLFEYFSETQRNKGNFPGRFSGRQFSNSRSEMNVSTLELGDSALYLCASSTTPYEQYFGPGTRLTVT.

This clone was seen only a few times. In nucleotides, the CDR3 is TGTGCCAGCAGTGCGGCCCCCACCTACGAGCAGTACTTC. This encodes CASSAAPTYEQYF. The rearrangement links TRBV9 to TRBJ2-7; no definite D call. CDR3 length: 13 residues. The V gene lost 5 bases and the J gene lost 2 bases, with 11 bases spanning the gap. The germline gives CDR1 SGDLS, CDR2 YYNGEE.

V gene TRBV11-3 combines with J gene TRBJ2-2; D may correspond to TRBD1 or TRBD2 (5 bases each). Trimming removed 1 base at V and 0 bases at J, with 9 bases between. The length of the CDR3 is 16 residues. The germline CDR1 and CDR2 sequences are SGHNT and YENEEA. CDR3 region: CASSLVWGTNTGELFF. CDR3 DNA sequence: TGTGCCAGCAGCTTAGTATGGGGGACGAACACCGGGGAGCTGTTTTTT.

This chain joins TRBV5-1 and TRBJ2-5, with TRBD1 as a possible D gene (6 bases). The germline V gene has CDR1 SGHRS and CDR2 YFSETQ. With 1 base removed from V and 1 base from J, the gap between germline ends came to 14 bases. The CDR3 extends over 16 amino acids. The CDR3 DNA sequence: TGCGCCAGCAGCTTGTGGGCAGGGGCGGCCCAAGAGACCCAGTACTTC. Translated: CASSLWAGAAQETQYF.

This chain's CDR3 is CASSTWTGGNQPQHF. In DNA, the CDR3 is TGTGCCAGTAGTACGTGGACAGGGGGAAATCAGCCCCAGCATTTT. The chain has TRBV19 and TRBJ1-5; 10 bases agree with TRBD1. Germline lookup yields CDR1 LNHDA and CDR2 SQIVND (reference sequence). CDR3 length: 15 residues. J gave up 4 bases and V 4 bases, and 4 bases lay outside the gene matches.

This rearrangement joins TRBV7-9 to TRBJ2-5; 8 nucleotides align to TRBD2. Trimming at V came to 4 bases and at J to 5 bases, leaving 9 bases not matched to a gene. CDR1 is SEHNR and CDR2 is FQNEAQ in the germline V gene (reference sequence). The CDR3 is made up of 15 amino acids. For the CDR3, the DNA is TGTGCCAGCAGCTGGAGTTTAGCGGGATGGGAGACCCAGTACTTC. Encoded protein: CASSWSLAGWETQYF.

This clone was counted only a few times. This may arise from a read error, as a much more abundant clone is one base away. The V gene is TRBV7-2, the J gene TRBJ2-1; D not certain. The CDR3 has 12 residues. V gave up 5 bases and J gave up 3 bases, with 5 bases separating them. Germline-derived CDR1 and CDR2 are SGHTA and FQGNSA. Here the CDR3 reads CASSPDYNEQFF. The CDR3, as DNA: TGTGCCAGCAGCCCTGACTACAATGAGCAGTTCTTC.

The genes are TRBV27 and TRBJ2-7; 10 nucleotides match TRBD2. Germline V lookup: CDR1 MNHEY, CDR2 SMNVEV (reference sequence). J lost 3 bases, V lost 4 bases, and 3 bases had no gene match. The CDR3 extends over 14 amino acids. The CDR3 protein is CASSSTSGFYEQYF. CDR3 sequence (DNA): TGTGCCAGCAGTTCGACTAGCGGGTTCTACGAGCAGTACTTC.

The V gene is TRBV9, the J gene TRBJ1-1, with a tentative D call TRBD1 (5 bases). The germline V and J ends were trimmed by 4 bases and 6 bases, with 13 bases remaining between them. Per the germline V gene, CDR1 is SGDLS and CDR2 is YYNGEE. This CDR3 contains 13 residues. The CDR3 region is CASSLWDGPEAFF. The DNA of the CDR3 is TGTGCCAGCAGCCTTTGGGACGGCCCTGAAGCTTTCTTT. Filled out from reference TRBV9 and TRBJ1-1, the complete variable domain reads DSGVTQTPKHLITATGQRVTLRCSPRSGDLSVYWYQQSLDQGLQFLIQYYNGEERAKGNILERFSAQQFPDLHSELNLSSLELGDSALYFCASSLWDGPEAFFGQGTRLTVV.

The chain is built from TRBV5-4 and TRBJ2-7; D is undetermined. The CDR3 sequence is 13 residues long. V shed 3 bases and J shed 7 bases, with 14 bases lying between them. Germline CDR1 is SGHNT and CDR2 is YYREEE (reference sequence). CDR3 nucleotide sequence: TGTGCCAGCAGCTCCGAGAACGCCGGGGAGCAGTACTTC. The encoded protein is CASSSENAGEQYF.

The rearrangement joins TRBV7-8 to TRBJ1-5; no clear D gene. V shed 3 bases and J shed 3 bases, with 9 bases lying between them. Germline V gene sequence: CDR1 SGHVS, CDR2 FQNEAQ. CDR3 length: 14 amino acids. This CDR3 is CASSLPLDNQPQHF. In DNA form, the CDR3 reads TGTGCCAGCAGCTTGCCTCTCGACAATCAGCCCCAGCATTTT.

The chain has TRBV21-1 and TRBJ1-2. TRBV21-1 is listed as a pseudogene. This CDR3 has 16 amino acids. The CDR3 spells CASSKDYGDPIDGYTF. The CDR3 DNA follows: TGTGCCAGCAGCAAAGATTACGGAGACCCTATAGATGGCTACACCTTC.

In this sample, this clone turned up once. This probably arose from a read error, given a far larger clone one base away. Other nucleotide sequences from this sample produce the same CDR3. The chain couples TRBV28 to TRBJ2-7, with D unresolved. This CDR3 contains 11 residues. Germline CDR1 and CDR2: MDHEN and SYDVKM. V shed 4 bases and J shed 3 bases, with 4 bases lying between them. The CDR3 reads CASSSNYEQYF. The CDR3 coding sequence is TGTGCCAGCAGTTCCAACTACGAGCAGTACTTC.

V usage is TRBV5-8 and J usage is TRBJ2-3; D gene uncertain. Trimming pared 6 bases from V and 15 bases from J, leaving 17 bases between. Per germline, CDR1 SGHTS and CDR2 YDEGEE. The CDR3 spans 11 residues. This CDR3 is CASTILRTIYF. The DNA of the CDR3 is TGTGCCAGCACCATACTAAGGACCATCTATTTT.

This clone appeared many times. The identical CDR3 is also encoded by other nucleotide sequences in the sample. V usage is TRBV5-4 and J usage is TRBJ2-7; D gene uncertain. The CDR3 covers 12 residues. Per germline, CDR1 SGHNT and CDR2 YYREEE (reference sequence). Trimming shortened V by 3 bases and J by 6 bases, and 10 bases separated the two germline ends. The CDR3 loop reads CASSSEQVEQYF. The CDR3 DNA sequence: TGTGCCAGCAGCTCGGAGCAAGTCGAGCAGTACTTC.

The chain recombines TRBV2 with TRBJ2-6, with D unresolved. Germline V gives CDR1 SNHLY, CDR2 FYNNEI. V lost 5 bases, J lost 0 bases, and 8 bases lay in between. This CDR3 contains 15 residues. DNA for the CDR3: TGTGCCAGCAGTAGCGACAACTCTGGGGCCAACGTCCTGACTTTC. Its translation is CASSSDNSGANVLTF.

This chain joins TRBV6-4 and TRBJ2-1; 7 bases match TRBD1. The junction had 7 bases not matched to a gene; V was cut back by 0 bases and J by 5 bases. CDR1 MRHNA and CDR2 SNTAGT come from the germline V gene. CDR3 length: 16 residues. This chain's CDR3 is CASSDSGGVGHNEQFF. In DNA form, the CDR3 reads TGTGCCAGCAGTGACTCAGGGGGCGTAGGGCACAATGAGCAGTTCTTC.

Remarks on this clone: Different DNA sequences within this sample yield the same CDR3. The CDR3 loop reads CASSYLGSYEQYF. For the CDR3, the DNA is TGTGCCAGCAGTTATCTGGGCTCCTACGAGCAGTACTTC. V is TRBV6-5 and J is TRBJ2-7; D gene uncertain. V dropped 3 bases and J dropped 0 bases, with 6 bases sitting between them. The CDR3 consists of 13 residues. The V gene's germline CDR1 is MNHEY and CDR2 SVGAGI.

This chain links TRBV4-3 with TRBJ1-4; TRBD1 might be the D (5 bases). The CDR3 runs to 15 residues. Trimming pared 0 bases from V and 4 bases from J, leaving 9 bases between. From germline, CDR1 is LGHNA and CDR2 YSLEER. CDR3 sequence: CASSQDTGDNEKLFF. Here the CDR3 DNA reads TGCGCCAGCAGCCAAGATACAGGAGATAATGAAAAACTGTTTTTT.